Listed below are T cell receptor beta chains from one sample, sequenced in a study of T cell responses to AZD1222 COVID-19 vaccine. Sequenced by immunoSEQ multiplex PCR; TCRdb stores in-frame clones only, minus some. Of roughly 100,000 clones listed, roughly 90% are singletons. This specimen consisted of peripheral blood, obtained on day 0 of AZD1222 vaccination. Source of these receptors: an adult in good health. Both conserved end residues are part of each CDR3. The order of the fields is V gene, CDR3 length, D gene, J gene, CDR3 protein. The D gene is left open where the match is weak.

v_call: TRBV30
cdr3_length: 13
d_call: TRBD1
j_call: TRBJ1-2
cdr3_aa: CAWTTGQFYGYTF

v_call: TRBV19
cdr3_length: 13
d_call: NA
j_call: TRBJ2-7
cdr3_aa: CASSIRTAYEQYF

v_call: TRBV7-9
cdr3_length: 14
d_call: NA
j_call: TRBJ2-7
cdr3_aa: CASSLGSGYGEQYF

v_call: TRBV6-5
cdr3_length: 14
d_call: NA
j_call: TRBJ2-5
cdr3_aa: CASSGGPRGETQYF

v_call: TRBV7-9
cdr3_length: 13
d_call: NA
j_call: TRBJ2-2
cdr3_aa: CASSLGVAGELFF

v_call: TRBV11-2
cdr3_length: 17
d_call: TRBD2
j_call: TRBJ2-1
cdr3_aa: CASSKGTSLLSYNEQFF

v_call: TRBV2
cdr3_length: 13
d_call: TRBD2
j_call: TRBJ2-7
cdr3_aa: CASNGGRGYEQYF

v_call: TRBV19
cdr3_length: 15
d_call: TRBD1
j_call: TRBJ1-2
cdr3_aa: CASSPDRGLGNGYTF

v_call: TRBV9
cdr3_length: 14
d_call: NA
j_call: TRBJ2-5
cdr3_aa: CASSVGVTQGNQYF

v_call: TRBV27
cdr3_length: 14
d_call: NA
j_call: TRBJ2-1
cdr3_aa: CASSFNGIKNEQFF

v_call: TRBV30
cdr3_length: 14
d_call: NA
j_call: TRBJ1-4
cdr3_aa: CAWSSGSLNEKLFF

v_call: TRBV7-2
cdr3_length: 11
d_call: NA
j_call: TRBJ2-1
cdr3_aa: CASSLGRVQFF

v_call: TRBV7-2
cdr3_length: 13
d_call: TRBD1
j_call: TRBJ1-1
cdr3_aa: CASSTQGGTEAFF

v_call: TRBV7-8
cdr3_length: 15
d_call: TRBD1
j_call: TRBJ2-4
cdr3_aa: CASSGLRGSGNIQYF

v_call: TRBV5-4
cdr3_length: 15
d_call: TRBD1
j_call: TRBJ1-6
cdr3_aa: CASSSKRQGNSPLHF

v_call: TRBV6-6
cdr3_length: 14
d_call: NA
j_call: TRBJ2-7
cdr3_aa: CASSSGPMPHEQYF

v_call: TRBV18
cdr3_length: 15
d_call: NA
j_call: TRBJ1-5
cdr3_aa: CASSPPTGGNQPQHF

v_call: TRBV12-2
cdr3_length: 17
d_call: NA
j_call: TRBJ1-1
cdr3_aa: CASRSPRGPWRDTEAFF

v_call: TRBV23-1
cdr3_length: 18
d_call: TRBD1
j_call: TRBJ2-5
cdr3_aa: CASTHGVKGQGGEETQYF

v_call: TRBV6-5
cdr3_length: 14
d_call: NA
j_call: TRBJ1-2
cdr3_aa: CASSYSSGSGGYTF

v_call: TRBV4-1
cdr3_length: 15
d_call: TRBD2
j_call: TRBJ2-7
cdr3_aa: CASSPLASGTYEQYF

v_call: TRBV5-1
cdr3_length: 16
d_call: NA
j_call: TRBJ2-5
cdr3_aa: CASSLGGGVRGETQYF

v_call: TRBV4-3
cdr3_length: 16
d_call: NA
j_call: TRBJ2-3
cdr3_aa: CASSQGGAGSTDTQYF

v_call: TRBV9
cdr3_length: 16
d_call: NA
j_call: TRBJ2-2
cdr3_aa: CASSVGRGPTTGELFF

v_call: TRBV28
cdr3_length: 14
d_call: TRBD2
j_call: TRBJ2-2
cdr3_aa: CASSTMTSGGELFF

v_call: TRBV7-8
cdr3_length: 14
d_call: NA
j_call: TRBJ1-1
cdr3_aa: CASRDQAMNTEAFF

v_call: TRBV18
cdr3_length: 15
d_call: NA
j_call: TRBJ1-1
cdr3_aa: CASSLERNSNTEAFF

v_call: TRBV18
cdr3_length: 12
d_call: NA
j_call: TRBJ2-2
cdr3_aa: CASSTYTGELFF

v_call: TRBV12-3/TRBV12-4
cdr3_length: 13
d_call: NA
j_call: TRBJ2-7
cdr3_aa: CASRPRHDYEQYF

v_call: TRBV6-6
cdr3_length: 13
d_call: TRBD1
j_call: TRBJ1-2
cdr3_aa: CASSSGTGGGYTF

v_call: TRBV18
cdr3_length: 16
d_call: TRBD1
j_call: TRBJ1-6
cdr3_aa: CASSPIRGMDNSPLHF

v_call: TRBV4-1
cdr3_length: 15
d_call: NA
j_call: TRBJ1-4
cdr3_aa: CASSQDTSTNEKLFF

v_call: TRBV28
cdr3_length: 13
d_call: TRBD1
j_call: TRBJ1-4
cdr3_aa: CATMTGNNEKLFF

v_call: TRBV5-4
cdr3_length: 15
d_call: NA
j_call: TRBJ1-6
cdr3_aa: CASSLVGTYNSPLHF

v_call: TRBV4-1
cdr3_length: 14
d_call: NA
j_call: TRBJ1-2
cdr3_aa: CASSHRGREPRYTF

v_call: TRBV27
cdr3_length: 15
d_call: NA
j_call: TRBJ2-7
cdr3_aa: CASRRRDTHRYEQYF

v_call: TRBV5-5
cdr3_length: 15
d_call: TRBD1
j_call: TRBJ2-6
cdr3_aa: CASSLDRAGANVLTF

v_call: TRBV27
cdr3_length: 15
d_call: TRBD2
j_call: TRBJ2-7
cdr3_aa: CASSLFGTSGYEQYF

v_call: TRBV19
cdr3_length: 15
d_call: NA
j_call: TRBJ2-7
cdr3_aa: CASSIGDSLFAEQYF

v_call: TRBV2
cdr3_length: 13
d_call: NA
j_call: TRBJ1-1
cdr3_aa: CATVERPNTEAFF

v_call: TRBV4-3
cdr3_length: 14
d_call: NA
j_call: TRBJ2-7
cdr3_aa: CASSQDPVDGEQYF

v_call: TRBV5-1
cdr3_length: 15
d_call: TRBD2
j_call: TRBJ2-5
cdr3_aa: CASSLSLAGKETQYF

v_call: TRBV6-5
cdr3_length: 14
d_call: NA
j_call: TRBJ1-2
cdr3_aa: CASRLRDGGYGYTF

v_call: TRBV3-1/TRBV3-2
cdr3_length: 13
d_call: TRBD2
j_call: TRBJ2-7
cdr3_aa: CASSPGRAYEQYF

v_call: TRBV10-3
cdr3_length: 13
d_call: NA
j_call: TRBJ2-1
cdr3_aa: CAITPGSYNEQFF